This is a list of T cell receptor beta chains from one sample in a study of PD-1 blockade in mismatch repair-deficient tumors. The protocol was immunoSEQ multiplex PCR, while the TCRdb copy is restricted to in-frame clones and leaves out a portion. The table shows 15,000 to 25,000 clones, with approximately 80% occurring only once. The sequenced sample was PBMCs, obtained 52 weeks after starting pembrolizumab. These receptors all come from an adult with mismatch repair-deficient cancer. Each CDR3 is given with its conserved first and last residue. The D gene is left open where the match is weak. The size entry is marked missing in some rows and otherwise reads once, few, many or a size class.

J	size	length	D	V	DNA	CDR3
TRBJ1-1	.	14	TRBD1	TRBV6-1	TGTGCCAGCAGTGATAGGACAGGGAGTACTGAAGCTTTCTTT	CASSDRTGSTEAFF
TRBJ2-7	few	13	TRBD1	TRBV10-3	TGTGCCACCGGACAGGGGAACTCCTACGAGCAGTACTTC	CATGQGNSYEQYF
TRBJ2-7	few	14	.	TRBV28	TGTGCCAGCAGTCGGGGACTGCCGACCTACGAGCAGTACTTC	CASSRGLPTYEQYF
TRBJ1-4	.	14	.	TRBV29-1	TGCAGCGTGCGGCGGGGACCTAGTAATGAAAAACTGTTTTTT	CSVRRGPSNEKLFF
TRBJ2-7	.	17	TRBD1	TRBV7-9	TGTGCCAGCAACGTAGGCCCCGGTAGGACAGGAGCTTACGAGCAGTACTTC	CASNVGPGRTGAYEQYF
TRBJ1-2	.	17	TRBD1	TRBV7-8	TGTGCCAGCAGCTTAGGGCTAGGGACAGGGGTTAGCTATGGCTACACCTTC	CASSLGLGTGVSYGYTF
TRBJ1-4	.	13	.	TRBV27	TGTGCCAGCAGTTTTAGGGGCGGTGAAAAACTGTTTTTT	CASSFRGGEKLFF
TRBJ2-5	.	14	TRBD2	TRBV6-6	TGTGCCAGCAGCTACAGCGGGAGGGGGGAGACCCAGTACTTC	CASSYSGRGETQYF
TRBJ2-7	.	11	.	TRBV27	TGTGCCAGCAACCTGGGGAGGGAGCAGTACTTC	CASNLGREQYF
TRBJ1-1	once	14	TRBD1	TRBV29-1	TGCAGCGTTTACGGGGGGACAGGGGGCACTGAAGCTTTCTTT	CSVYGGTGGTEAFF
TRBJ1-2	.	14	TRBD1	TRBV6-5	TGTGCCAGCAGAAAGACAGGGGGGACCTATGGCTACACCTTC	CASRKTGGTYGYTF
TRBJ2-5	.	16	TRBD2	TRBV5-1	TGCGCCAGTACCCCAGGGCGGAGCGGGAACCAAGAGACCCAGTACTTC	CASTPGRSGNQETQYF